A selection of T cell receptor beta chains follows, all from one sample in a study of blood T cell repertoires in COVID-19. Sequencing was performed with immunoSEQ multiplex PCR; in TCRdb, only in-frame clones are kept and a portion is missing. The sample consists of around 300,000 clones, 75% to 90% of them appearing once. Sequenced material: peripheral blood. The source is a middle-aged man with acute or convalescent COVID-19. CDR3s leave out the opening cysteine and the closing phenylalanine or tryptophan. Clone size is shown for a subset of rows, as once, few, many or a class of expanded clone.

length	size	V	J	CDR3
15	NA	TRBV19	TRBJ1-3	ASSIPPTGSSGNTIY
11	NA	TRBV7-3	TRBJ1-2	ASSRGQGGGYT
12	NA	TRBV5-1	TRBJ1-3	ASRQTGGGNTIY
12	NA	TRBV6-6	TRBJ2-2	ASSYTRETGELF
12	NA	TRBV2	TRBJ1-1	ASSRQGALTEAF
16	NA	TRBV6-1	TRBJ1-3	ASSEALRGFTSGNTIY
14	NA	TRBV7-3	TRBJ2-2	ASSGLAGVNTGELF
13	NA	TRBV10-2	TRBJ1-6	ASVVWDSKNSPLH
13	NA	TRBV7-9	TRBJ1-1	ASSPLRDSGTEAF
14	NA	TRBV5-6	TRBJ1-2	ASSSAGTMLSGGYT
13	NA	TRBV5-1	TRBJ2-3	ASSKPQGATDTQY
15	NA	TRBV7-6	TRBJ1-4	ASSLEGLGWANEKLF
14	NA	TRBV5-1	TRBJ1-1	ASSLAGGWMNTEAF
13	few	TRBV4-1	TRBJ1-4	ASSQTDRGGEKLF
11	NA	TRBV6-6	TRBJ1-1	AGTGGGHTEAF
13	NA	TRBV5-1	TRBJ1-4	ASSDGQGRNEKLF
13	NA	TRBV7-9	TRBJ1-4	ASTTRGGSNEKLF
12	NA	TRBV27	TRBJ2-7	ASSSGQGQFEQY
12	NA	TRBV27	TRBJ2-7	ASSSSGVVGEQY
17	NA	TRBV19	TRBJ2-1	ASSISALLLAGGDNEQF
13	NA	TRBV23-1	TRBJ1-4	ASSQSLGVGEKLF
13	NA	TRBV28	TRBJ1-5	ASSFPPSSNQPQH
15	NA	TRBV7-9	TRBJ1-3	ASSLAPTGNSGNTIY
12	NA	TRBV5-1	TRBJ1-5	ASSTGPPNQPQH
12	NA	TRBV18	TRBJ1-1	ASSPGPLATEAF
13	NA	TRBV15	TRBJ2-7	ATSRTSGGSYEQY
11	NA	TRBV19	TRBJ1-5	ASQIAPPGPQH
13	NA	TRBV6-5	TRBJ1-1	ASSYLHRGNTEAF
12	NA	TRBV7-9	TRBJ1-1	ASILTGDSTEAF
13	NA	TRBV7-9	TRBJ2-5	ASSLTAGGGETQY
11	NA	TRBV7-3	TRBJ2-5	ASSFQMQETQY
10	NA	TRBV6-5	TRBJ2-3	ATRGGTDTQY
14	NA	TRBV27	TRBJ2-1	ASSFRRQDVYNEQF
12	NA	TRBV27	TRBJ2-7	ASGNRDSQDEQY
11	NA	TRBV5-1	TRBJ1-2	ASSPTTGSGYT
12	NA	TRBV5-4	TRBJ2-7	ASSPGLALNEQY
10	NA	TRBV30	TRBJ1-3	AWTSSGNTIY
11	NA	TRBV19	TRBJ1-2	ASRGPRDYGYT
15	once	TRBV21-1	TRBJ2-3	ASSKDSGSPYTDTQY
14	few	TRBV5-1	TRBJ2-2	ASRTTGGPNTGELF
13	NA	TRBV2	TRBJ1-5	ASTEGGAINQPQH